The clone carrying this T cell receptor (beta chain) occurred a few times. What it recognizes is unknown. The data are from a study of cytomegalovirus exposure and HLA in healthy donors. Primers for the PCR totalled 60 Vbeta and 13 Jbeta. Here immunoSEQ multiplex PCR was the method, and the copy in TCRdb shows in-frame clones only, minus some. The repertoire holds more than 200,000 clones, less than 85% seen once, with 0.22% in the top ten. The CDR3 is 15 residues long. Looked up from germline, CDR1 is SEHNR and CDR2 is FQNEAQ (reference sequence). V was cut by 2 bases and J by 0 bases, with 10 bases left in between. Broader study findings: Later analysis showed TCR association rates varying by HLA locus, highest for DRB1 and lowest for HLA-C. It was reported that TCR beta sequences correctly inferred the HLA-A and HLA-B alleles for most subjects.

This sequence originates from a girl aged 2 to 10 in good health and CMV-seronegative. The genes are TRBV7-9 and TRBJ1-1; weak D call: TRBD1 (5 bases). Sequencing was done on a sample of PBMCs. The DNA for the CDR3 is TGTGCCAGCAGCTTAAAGGGACTGGTGAACACTGAAGCTTTCTTT. Protein product: CASSLKGLVNTEAFF.